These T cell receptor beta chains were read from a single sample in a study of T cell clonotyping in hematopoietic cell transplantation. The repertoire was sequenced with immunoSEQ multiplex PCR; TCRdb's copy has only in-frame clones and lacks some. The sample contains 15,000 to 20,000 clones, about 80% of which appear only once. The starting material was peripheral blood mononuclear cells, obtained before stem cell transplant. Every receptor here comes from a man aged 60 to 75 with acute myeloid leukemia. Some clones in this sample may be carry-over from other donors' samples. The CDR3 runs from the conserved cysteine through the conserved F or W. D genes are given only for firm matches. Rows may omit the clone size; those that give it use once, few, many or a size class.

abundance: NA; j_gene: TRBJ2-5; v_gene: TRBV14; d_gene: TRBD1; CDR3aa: CASSQGQTTQYF; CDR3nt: TGTGCCAGCAGCCAGGGACAGACGACCCAGTACTTC
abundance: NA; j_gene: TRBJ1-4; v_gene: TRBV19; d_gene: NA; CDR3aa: CASSIDRPALGGLWEKLFF; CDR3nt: TGTGCCAGTAGTATAGATCGCCCTGCGTTAGGGGGATTGTGGGAAAAACTGTTTTTT
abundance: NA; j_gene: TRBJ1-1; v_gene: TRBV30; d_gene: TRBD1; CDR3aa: CAWSRGQGATAFF; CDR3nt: TGTGCCTGGAGTAGGGGACAGGGGGCGACGGCTTTCTTT
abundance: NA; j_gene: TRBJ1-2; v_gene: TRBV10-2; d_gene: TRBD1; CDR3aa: CASSDNKGTANYGYTF; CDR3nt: TGCGCCAGCAGCGACAATAAGGGGACAGCTAACTATGGCTACACCTTC
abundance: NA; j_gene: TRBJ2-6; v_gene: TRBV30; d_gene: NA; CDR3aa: CAWSVGRVRSGANVLTF; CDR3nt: TGTGCCTGGAGTGTGGGCAGGGTTAGATCTGGGGCCAACGTCCTGACTTTC
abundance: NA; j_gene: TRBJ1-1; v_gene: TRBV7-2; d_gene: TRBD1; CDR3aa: CASSTGQLTGAFF; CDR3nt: TGTGCCAGCAGCACGGGACAGCTCACGGGAGCTTTCTTT
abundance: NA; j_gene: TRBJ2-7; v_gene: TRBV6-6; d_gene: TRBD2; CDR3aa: CASSLLAGNYEQYF; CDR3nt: TGTGCCAGCAGTCTACTAGCGGGGAACTACGAGCAGTACTTC
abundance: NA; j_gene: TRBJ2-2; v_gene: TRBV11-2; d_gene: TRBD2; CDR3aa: CASSLEGLAGGNPGELFF; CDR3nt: TGTGCCAGCAGCTTAGAGGGACTAGCGGGGGGGAATCCCGGGGAGCTGTTTTTT
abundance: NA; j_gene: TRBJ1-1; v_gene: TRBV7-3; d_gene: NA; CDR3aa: CASSLTEARTNTEAFF; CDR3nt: TGTGCCAGCAGCTTAACAGAAGCCAGGACGAACACTGAAGCTTTCTTT
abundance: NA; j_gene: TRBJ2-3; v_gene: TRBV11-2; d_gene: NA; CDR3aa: CASQTWTDTQYF; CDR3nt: TGTGCCAGCCAAACATGGACAGATACGCAGTATTTT
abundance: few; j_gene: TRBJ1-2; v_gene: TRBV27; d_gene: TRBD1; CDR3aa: CASSLRQGAGGYTF; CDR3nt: TGTGCCAGCAGTTTAAGACAGGGGGCAGGAGGCTACACCTTC
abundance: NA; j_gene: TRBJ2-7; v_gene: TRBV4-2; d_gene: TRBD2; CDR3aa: CASSQWGGTYDEQYF; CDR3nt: TGTGCCAGCAGCCAATGGGGGGGGACGTACGACGAGCAGTACTTC
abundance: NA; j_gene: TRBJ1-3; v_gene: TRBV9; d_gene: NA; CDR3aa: CASSETSEGTSGNTIYF; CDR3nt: TGTGCCAGCAGCGAGACCTCAGAGGGTACCTCTGGAAACACCATATATTTT
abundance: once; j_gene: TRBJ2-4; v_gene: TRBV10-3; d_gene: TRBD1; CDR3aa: CAISLTGFGKNIQYF; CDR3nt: TGTGCCATCAGTTTGACAGGGTTCGGCAAAAACATTCAGTACTTC
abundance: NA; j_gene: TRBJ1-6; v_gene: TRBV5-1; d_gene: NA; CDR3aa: CASSLEGGDSPLHF; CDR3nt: TGCGCCAGCAGCTTGGAGGGGGGGGATTCACCCCTCCACTTT
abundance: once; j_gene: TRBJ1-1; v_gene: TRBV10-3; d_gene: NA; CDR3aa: CAISWGGDTEAFF; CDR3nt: TGTGCCATCTCGTGGGGGGGTGACACTGAAGCTTTCTTT
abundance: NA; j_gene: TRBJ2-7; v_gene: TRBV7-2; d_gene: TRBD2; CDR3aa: CASSSQRGAYEQYF; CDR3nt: TGTGCCAGCAGTTCTCAGCGGGGAGCCTACGAGCAGTACTTC
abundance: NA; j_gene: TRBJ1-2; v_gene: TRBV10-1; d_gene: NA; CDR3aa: CASSAADGGFPYGYTF; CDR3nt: TGCGCCAGCAGTGCTGCGGACGGAGGATTCCCCTATGGCTACACCTTC
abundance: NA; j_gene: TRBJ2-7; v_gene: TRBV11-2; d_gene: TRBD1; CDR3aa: CASSTQGQSYEQYF; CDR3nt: TGTGCCAGCAGCACCCAGGGACAGAGCTACGAGCAGTACTTC
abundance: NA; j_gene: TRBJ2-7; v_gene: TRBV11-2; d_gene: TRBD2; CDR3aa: CASSLAGGSYEQYF; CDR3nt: TGTGCCAGCAGCTTAGCGGGGGGCTCCTACGAGCAGTACTTC
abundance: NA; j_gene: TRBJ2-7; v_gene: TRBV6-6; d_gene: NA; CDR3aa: CASESDSHYEQYF; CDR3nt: TGTGCCAGTGAATCGGACAGCCATTACGAGCAGTACTTC
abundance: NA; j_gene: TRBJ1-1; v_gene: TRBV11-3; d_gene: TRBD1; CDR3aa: CASSLESGGWNTEAFF; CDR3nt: TGTGCCAGCAGCTTAGAGTCAGGGGGCTGGAACACTGAAGCTTTCTTT
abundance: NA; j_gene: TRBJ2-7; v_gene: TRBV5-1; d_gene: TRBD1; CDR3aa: CASSLEPRDRGPSYEQYF; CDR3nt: TGCGCCAGCAGCTTGGAGCCAAGGGACAGGGGGCCGTCCTACGAGCAGTACTTC
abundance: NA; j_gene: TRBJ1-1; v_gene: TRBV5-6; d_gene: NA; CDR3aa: CASSFRVAAEAFF; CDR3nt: TGTGCCAGCAGCTTTAGGGTGGCAGCCGAAGCTTTCTTT
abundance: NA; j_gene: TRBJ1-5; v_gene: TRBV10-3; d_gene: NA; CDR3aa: CAISLSGDVGNQPQHF; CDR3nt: TGTGCCATCAGCCTTTCCGGGGACGTGGGCAATCAGCCCCAGCATTTT
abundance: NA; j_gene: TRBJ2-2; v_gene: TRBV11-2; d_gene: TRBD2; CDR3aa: CASSLDTSGLTGELFF; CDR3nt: TGTGCCAGCAGCTTAGATACTAGCGGGCTGACCGGGGAGCTGTTTTTT
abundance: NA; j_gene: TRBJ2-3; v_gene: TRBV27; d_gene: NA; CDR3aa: CASTITRSDTQYF; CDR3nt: TGTGCCAGCACGATAACGAGATCAGATACGCAGTATTTT
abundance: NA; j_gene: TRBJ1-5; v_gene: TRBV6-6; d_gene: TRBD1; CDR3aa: CASNVAGGNQPQHF; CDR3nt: TGTGCCAGCAACGTCGCAGGGGGTAATCAGCCCCAGCATTTT
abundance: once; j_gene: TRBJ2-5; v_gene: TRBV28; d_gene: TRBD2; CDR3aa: CASSPTSDFQETQYF; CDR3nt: TGTGCCAGCAGCCCGACTAGCGACTTCCAAGAGACCCAGTACTTC
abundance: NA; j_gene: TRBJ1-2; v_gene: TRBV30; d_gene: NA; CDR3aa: CAWSVSLVGGYTF; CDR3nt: TGTGCCTGGAGTGTAAGCCTTGTCGGGGGCTACACCTTC
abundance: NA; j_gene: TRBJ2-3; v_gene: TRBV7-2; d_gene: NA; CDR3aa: CASSQGGGHGDTQYF; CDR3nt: TGTGCCAGCAGCCAAGGGGGGGGTCATGGTGATACGCAGTATTTT
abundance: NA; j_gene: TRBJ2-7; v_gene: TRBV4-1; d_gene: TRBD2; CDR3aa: CASSQERLAGGTAYEQYF; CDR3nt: TGCGCCAGCAGCCAAGAGCGACTAGCGGGGGGGACGGCCTACGAGCAGTACTTC
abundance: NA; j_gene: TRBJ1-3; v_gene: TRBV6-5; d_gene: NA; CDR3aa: CASSYDSQRTGNTIYF; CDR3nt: TGTGCCAGCAGTTACGACAGCCAAAGAACTGGAAACACCATATATTTT
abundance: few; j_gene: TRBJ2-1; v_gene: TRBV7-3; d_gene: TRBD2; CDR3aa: CASSPSSGGRDEQFF; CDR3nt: TGTGCCAGCAGCCCTAGTAGCGGGGGGAGGGATGAGCAGTTCTTC
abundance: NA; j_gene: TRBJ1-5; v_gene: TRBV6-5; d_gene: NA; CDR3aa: CASSYGGSNQPQHF; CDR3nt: TGTGCCAGCAGTTACGGGGGTAGCAATCAGCCCCAGCATTTT
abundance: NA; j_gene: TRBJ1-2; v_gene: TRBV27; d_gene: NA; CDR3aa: CASSPQPRTPFGYTF; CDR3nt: TGTGCCAGCAGTCCCCAGCCTAGGACCCCTTTTGGCTACACCTTC